Each of the 8 T cell receptor beta chains below was sequenced from the same sample in a study of shared clonotypes between healthy human individuals. Method: immunoSEQ multiplex PCR; TCRdb's copy keeps in-frame clones and lacks some. In the table there are roughly 2 million clones, around 95% of which are singletons. The sample comprised naive CD4+ T cells sorted from blood. The subset: CD45RA+ positively selected. The receptors shown here come from a man between 18 and 29 years old in good health.

This sequence joins TRBV11-2 and TRBJ2-7, with 8 positions matching TRBD1. The germline V gene encodes CDR1 SGHAT and CDR2 FQNNGV. The trim removed 5 bases at V and 0 bases at J, leaving 12 bases unmatched. The CDR3 is 17 residues long. The CDR3, as DNA: TGTGCCAGCAGCCAGACCCAGGGGGCGACACGCTCCTACGAGCAGTACTTC. Protein sequence: CASSQTQGATRSYEQYF.

The chain joins TRBV7-3 to TRBJ1-1, with D tentatively TRBD1 (5 bases). Germline values: CDR1 SGHTA, CDR2 FQGTGA. This CDR3 spans 14 amino acids. V was trimmed by 7 bases and J by 1 base, leaving 13 bases between them. As DNA, the CDR3 is TGTGCCAGCATGAAGGGGTCGGGGAACACTGAAGCTTTCTTT. Translating it yields CASMKGSGNTEAFF. The variable domain in full, completed from reference TRBV7-3 and TRBJ1-1, reads GAGVSQTPSNKVTEKGKYVELRCDPISGHTALYWYRQSLGQGPEFLIYFQGTGAADDSGLPNDRFFAVRPEGSVSTLKIQRTERGDSAVYLCASMKGSGNTEAFFGQGTRLTVV.

This clone appeared a few times. The chain joins TRBV9 to TRBJ1-1; the D gene is possibly TRBD1 (6 bases). Trimming stripped 0 bases from V and 3 bases from J, with 9 bases between. The CDR3 covers 14 residues. Germline V lookup: CDR1 SGDLS, CDR2 YYNGEE. CDR3 bases: TGTGCCAGCAGCGTAGCGACAGGAGACACTGAAGCTTTCTTT. Translating it yields CASSVATGDTEAFF.

The chain is built from TRBV9 and TRBJ2-6, with D possibly being TRBD1 (6 bases). Germline V gives CDR1 SGDLS, CDR2 YYNGEE. V was pared by 1 base and J by 2 bases, with 10 bases between. CDR3 size: 16 residues. CDR3 DNA sequence: TGTGCCAGCAGCGTAAGACAGGAAGCTGGGGCCAACGTCCTGACTTTC. As protein: CASSVRQEAGANVLTF. Combining the CDR3 with reference TRBV9 and TRBJ2-6 gives the whole variable domain DSGVTQTPKHLITATGQRVTLRCSPRSGDLSVYWYQQSLDQGLQFLIQYYNGEERAKGNILERFSAQQFPDLHSELNLSSLELGDSALYFCASSVRQEAGANVLTFGAGSRLTVL.

The chain is built from TRBV2 and TRBJ2-5; 7 bases match TRBD2. This CDR3 has 15 amino acids. From germline, CDR1 is SNHLY and CDR2 FYNNEI. J was trimmed by 2 bases and V by 3 bases; bases with no gene match: 6. The CDR3 loop reads CASSEGAGKQETQYF. The CDR3 bases are TGTGCCAGCAGTGAGGGAGCGGGAAAACAAGAGACCCAGTACTTC.

The rearrangement links TRBV4-3 to TRBJ2-7; D is ambiguous. V lost 4 bases and J lost 2, with 9 bases in between. The CDR3 runs 13 residues. CDR1 LGHNA and CDR2 YSLEER come from the germline V gene. Written as DNA, the CDR3 is TGCGCCAGCAGCCTCGACTTCGCCTACGAGCAGTACTTC. Protein sequence: CASSLDFAYEQYF.

J is TRBJ1-5 and V is TRBV19; D is uncertain. The length of the CDR3 is 14 residues. V was trimmed by 10 bases and J by 2 bases, leaving 15 bases between them. Germline CDR1 LNHDA, CDR2 SQIVND (reference sequence). The CDR3 sequence: CATRGFEGNQPQHF. In DNA form, the CDR3 reads TGTGCCACTCGAGGGTTTGAGGGCAATCAGCCCCAGCATTTT.

This clone was seen only a few times. The chain combines TRBV6-6 with TRBJ1-6, with TRBD1 matching 7 bases. Germline CDR1 and CDR2: MNHNY and SVGAGI (reference sequence). The CDR3 extends over 15 amino acids. V lost 5 bases to trimming and J lost 5 bases; unmatched junction nucleotides: 6. CDR3 DNA: TGTGCCAGCAGTCCCCGGGACAGTAATAATTCACCCCTCCACTTT. Amino acid sequence: CASSPRDSNNSPLHF.